This T cell receptor beta chain was identified during a study of T cells after posttransplantation cyclophosphamide (dated by TCRdb to the mid-2010s). General notes on the study: T cell repertoire reconstitution was tracked by TRB sequencing after myeloablative bone marrow transplantation in which posttransplantation cyclophosphamide was used as GVHD prophylaxis. Samples from under 40 PTCy-treated patients, along with samples from some 17 of their related bone marrow donors, underwent antigen receptor sequencing. TRB sequencing was performed on blood from all 35 or so PTCy patients with 1-year posttransplant specimens. In 3 patients, TRB sequencing was also performed on up to about 3 more blood samples taken 2 to 5.2 years after transplant, and in 4 patients, pretransplant blood was also TRB-sequenced. Because TRA and TRB clonality were tightly correlated in several samples, subsequent TCR analyses were focused on TRB only. Public TRB sequences were checked against a database of over 3,600 sequences associated with responses to pathogens, tumor antigens, self-antigens and alloantigens.

Genomic DNA was the input for TRB sequencing, which was run either with the immunoSEQ assay at survey resolution or with the hsTCRB kit. As for the authors' bioinformatics: Initial read processing used immunoSEQ software, and repertoire analyses used the LymphoSeq R package. Clonality was calculated as 1 minus normalized Shannon entropy, and the Gini coefficient was also calculated for each TRB dataset. To infer phenotypes in unsorted samples, TRB sequences from sorted subsets of the recipient or donor were mapped onto the unsorted samples of the same recipient. This immuneACCESS table, as held by TCRdb, lists in-frame sequences with V and J called but not all clones. Of the missing ones, under half trace to an unresolved V gene in checked studies; the others have no known cause. The V and J calls and the clone size are those of that table, but D and trimming were determined from the DNA. The sample has about 15,000 clones on record, 80% to 90% of them singletons. Of the sample, under 3.5% falls within the top ten clones.

Concerning this clone itself: The clone's antigen remains unknown. No base-level quality is on record; no much larger clone is a single base apart.

CDR1 and CDR2 are read off the germline V gene as SQVTM and ANQGSEA. At the junction V is shortened by 5 bases and J by 0 bases; bases outside the gene matches: 8. From the cysteine up to the phenylalanine, the CDR3 has a length of 16 residues. Solely the CDR3 DNA is kept, with 48 bases framed from the first base. The paper's findings and limits, for the study overall: The TRB repertoires of T cells infiltrating skin or GI tract showed only limited overlap with the TRB repertoires of T cells in blood. At 1-2 months, donor-recipient similarity was low but rose over the first year, and the later blood repertoires were often dominated by donor CD8+ memory clones. Across the approximately 46 patients, TRB clonality was highly associated with recipient CMV seropositivity and CMV reactivation, and diversity with PTCy was similar to that in the CNI/methotrexate controls.

A control cohort of more than ten patients who had been given myeloablative marrow transplants with methotrexate plus a calcineurin inhibitor was sampled 1 year after transplant. Peripheral blood and bone marrow mononuclear cells were isolated by Ficoll-Hypaque density centrifugation and cryopreserved. The specimen was PBMCs, collected 440 to 450 days after allogeneic stem cell transplant with calcineurin inhibitor and methotrexate. The sequence was collected from a male patient in his thirties who received an allogeneic stem cell transplant from an unrelated donor, was CMV-positive, and had acute and chronic GVHD. Following transplantation, T cells from the graft donor may be among those present. In this chain, TRBV29-1 is recombined with TRBJ2-2; 8 of the junction bases match TRBD1. DNA sequence: TGCAGCGTTTTAGGAGACAGGGGCCCGAACACCGGGGAGCTGTTTTTT. Its coded protein is CSVLGDRGPNTGELFF.